This record concerns one T cell receptor beta chain sequence. Antigen: not known. This sample is drawn from a study of OX40 agonist ivuxolimab in advanced cancers. About the research overall: Every 2 weeks, patients received ivuxolimab intravenously, dosed at 0.01 to 10 mg/kg. Notes on the study in general: The study observed clonal expansion of CD4+ and CD8+ blood T cells by week 6 at 0.1 to 3.0 mg/kg.

Sequencing was performed with immunoSEQ multiplex PCR; in TCRdb, only in-frame clones are kept and a portion is missing. The sample lists 45,000 to 55,000 clones; around four fifths were seen once. V was pared by 0 bases and J by 2 bases, with 5 bases between. This CDR3 spans 13 amino acids. CDR1 is SGHDT, CDR2 YYEEEE, per germline. Systemic immunosuppression or a history of autoimmune disease excluded patients. Blood was sampled at baseline, cycle 4 day 1, and cycle 7 day 1. This specimen consisted of CD4+ or CD8+ T cells sorted from blood, obtained in a trial of the OX40 agonist ivuxolimab. The V gene is TRBV5-6, the J gene TRBJ2-5; D call uncertain. The sequence came from an adult with an advanced solid tumor such as melanoma, head and neck, liver or kidney cancer. CDR3 sequence reads: CASSLDLQETQYF. CDR3 in DNA: TGTGCCAGCAGCTTGGACCTTCAAGAGACCCAGTACTTC.